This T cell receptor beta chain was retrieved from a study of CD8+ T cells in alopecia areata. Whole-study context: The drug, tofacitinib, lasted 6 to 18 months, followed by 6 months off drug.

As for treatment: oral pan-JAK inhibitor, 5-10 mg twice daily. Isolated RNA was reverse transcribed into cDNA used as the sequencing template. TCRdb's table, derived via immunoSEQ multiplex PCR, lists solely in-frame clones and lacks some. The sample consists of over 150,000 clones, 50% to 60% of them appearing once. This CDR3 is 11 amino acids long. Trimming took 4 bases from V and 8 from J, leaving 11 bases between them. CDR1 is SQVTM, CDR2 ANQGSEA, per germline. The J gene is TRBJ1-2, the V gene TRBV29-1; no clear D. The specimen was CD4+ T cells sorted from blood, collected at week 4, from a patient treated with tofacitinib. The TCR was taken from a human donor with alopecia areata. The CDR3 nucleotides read TGCAGCGTTGGGGCCCCGAGCGGCTACACCTTC. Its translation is CSVGAPSGYTF. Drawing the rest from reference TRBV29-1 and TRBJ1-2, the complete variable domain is SAVISQKPSRDICQRGTSLTIQCQVDSQVTMMFWYRQQPGQSLTLIATANQGSEATYESGFVIDKFPISRPNLTFSTLTVSNMSPEDSSIYLCSVGAPSGYTFGSGTRLTVV.